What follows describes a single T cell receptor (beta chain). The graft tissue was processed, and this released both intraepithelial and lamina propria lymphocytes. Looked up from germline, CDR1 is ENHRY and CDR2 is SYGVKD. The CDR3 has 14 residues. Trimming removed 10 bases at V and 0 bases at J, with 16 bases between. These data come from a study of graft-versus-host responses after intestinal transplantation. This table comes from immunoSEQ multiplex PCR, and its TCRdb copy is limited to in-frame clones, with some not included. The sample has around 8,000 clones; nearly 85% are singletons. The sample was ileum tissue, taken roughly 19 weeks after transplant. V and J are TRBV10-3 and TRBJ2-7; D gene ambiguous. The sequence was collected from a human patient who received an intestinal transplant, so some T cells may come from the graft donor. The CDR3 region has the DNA TGTGCCACCGCTGGCCAACCAAGCTCCTACGAGCAGTACTTC. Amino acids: CATAGQPSSYEQYF.